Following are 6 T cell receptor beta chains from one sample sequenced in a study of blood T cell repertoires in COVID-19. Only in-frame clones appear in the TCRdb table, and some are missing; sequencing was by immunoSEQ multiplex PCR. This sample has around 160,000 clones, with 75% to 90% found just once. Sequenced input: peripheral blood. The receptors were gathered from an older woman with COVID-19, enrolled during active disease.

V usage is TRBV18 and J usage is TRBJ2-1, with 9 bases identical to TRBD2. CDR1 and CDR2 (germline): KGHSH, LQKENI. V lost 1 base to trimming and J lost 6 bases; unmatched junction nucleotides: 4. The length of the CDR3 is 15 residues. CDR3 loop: CASSPRAGGLNEQFF. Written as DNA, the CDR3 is TGTGCCAGCTCACCACGGGCGGGGGGGCTCAATGAGCAGTTCTTC.

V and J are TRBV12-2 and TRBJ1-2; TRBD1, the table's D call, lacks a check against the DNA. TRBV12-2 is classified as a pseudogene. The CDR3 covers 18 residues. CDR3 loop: CASRLVWWTGRPNYGYTF. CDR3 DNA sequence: TGTGCAAGTCGCTTAGTGTGGTGGACAGGGCGACCTAACTATGGCTACACCTTC.

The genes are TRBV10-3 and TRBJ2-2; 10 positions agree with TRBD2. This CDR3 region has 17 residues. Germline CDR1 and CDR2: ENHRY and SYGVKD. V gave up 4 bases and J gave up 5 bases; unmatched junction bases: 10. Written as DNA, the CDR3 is TGTGCCATCAGTGGGGAGCTCAGCGGGGGGGCGACCGGGGAGCTGTTTTTT. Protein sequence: CAISGELSGGATGELFF.

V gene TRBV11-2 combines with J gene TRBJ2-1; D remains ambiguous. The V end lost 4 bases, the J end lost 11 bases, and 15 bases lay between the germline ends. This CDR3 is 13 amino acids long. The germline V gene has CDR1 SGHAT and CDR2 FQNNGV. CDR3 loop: CASSSSPTGKQFF. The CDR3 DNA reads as TGTGCCAGCAGCTCCTCCCCTACGGGTAAGCAGTTCTTC. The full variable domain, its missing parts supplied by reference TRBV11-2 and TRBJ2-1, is EAGVAQSPRYKIIEKRQSVAFWCNPISGHATLYWYQQILGQGPKLLIQFQNNGVVDDSQLPKDRFSAERLKGVDSTLKIQPAKLEDSAVYLCASSSSPTGKQFFGPGTRLTVL.

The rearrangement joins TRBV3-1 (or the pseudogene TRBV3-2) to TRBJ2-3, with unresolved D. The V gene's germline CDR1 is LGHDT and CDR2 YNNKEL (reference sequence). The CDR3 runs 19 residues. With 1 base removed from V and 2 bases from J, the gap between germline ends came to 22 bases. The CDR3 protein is CASSQARGFSYDDTDTQYF. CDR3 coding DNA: TGTGCCAGCAGCCAAGCGAGAGGCTTCTCGTATGACGACACAGATACGCAGTATTTT.

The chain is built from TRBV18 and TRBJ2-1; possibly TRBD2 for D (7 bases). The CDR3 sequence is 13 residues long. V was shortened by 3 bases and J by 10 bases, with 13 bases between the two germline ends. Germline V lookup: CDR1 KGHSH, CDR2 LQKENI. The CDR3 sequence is CASSPGGAMEQFF. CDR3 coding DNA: TGTGCCAGCTCACCGGGGGGGGCAATGGAGCAGTTCTTC.